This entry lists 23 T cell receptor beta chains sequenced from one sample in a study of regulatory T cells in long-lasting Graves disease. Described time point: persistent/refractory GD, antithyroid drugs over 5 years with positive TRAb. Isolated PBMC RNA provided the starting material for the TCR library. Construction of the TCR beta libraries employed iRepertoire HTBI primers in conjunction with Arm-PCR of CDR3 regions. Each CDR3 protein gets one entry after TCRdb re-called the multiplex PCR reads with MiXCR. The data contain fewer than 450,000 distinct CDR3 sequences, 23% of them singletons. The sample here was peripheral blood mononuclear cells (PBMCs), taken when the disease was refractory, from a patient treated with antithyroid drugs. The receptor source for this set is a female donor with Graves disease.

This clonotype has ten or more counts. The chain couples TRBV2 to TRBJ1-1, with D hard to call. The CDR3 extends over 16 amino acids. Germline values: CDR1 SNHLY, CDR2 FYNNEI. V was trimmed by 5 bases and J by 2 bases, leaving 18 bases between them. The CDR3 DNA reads TGTGCCAGCAGTTACCTCCGCGGGCCTTCAAACACTGAAGCTTTCTTT. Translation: CASSYLRGPSNTEAFF.

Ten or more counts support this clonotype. CDR3 coding DNA: TGTGCCAGCTCACCTTCAGGGAATGGCTACACCTTC. Residues: CASSPSGNGYTF. The genes are TRBV18 and TRBJ1-2; weak D call: TRBD1 (5 bases). Per the germline V gene, CDR1 is KGHSH and CDR2 is LQKENI. Trimming removed 3 bases from V and 6 bases from J, with 8 bases in between. The CDR3 is 12 residues long. The variable domain in full, with the rest retrieved from reference TRBV18 and TRBJ1-2, is NAGVMQNPRHLVRRRGQEARLRCSPMKGHSHVYWYRQLPEEGLKFMVYLQKENIIDESGMPKERFSAEFPKEGPSILRIQQVVRGDSAAYFCASSPSGNGYTFGSGTRLTVV.

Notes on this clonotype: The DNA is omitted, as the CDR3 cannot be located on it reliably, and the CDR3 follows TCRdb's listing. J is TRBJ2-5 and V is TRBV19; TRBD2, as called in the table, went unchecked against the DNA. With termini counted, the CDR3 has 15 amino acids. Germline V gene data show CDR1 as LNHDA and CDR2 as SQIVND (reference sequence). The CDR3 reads CASTSGGAFRETQYF.

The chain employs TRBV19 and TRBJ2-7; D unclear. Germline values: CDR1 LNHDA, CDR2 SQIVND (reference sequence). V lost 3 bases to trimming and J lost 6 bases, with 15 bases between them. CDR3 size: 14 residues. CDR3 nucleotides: TGTGCCAGTAGTATTGTAAACAAGCCCGGCGAGCAGTACTTC. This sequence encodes CASSIVNKPGEQYF. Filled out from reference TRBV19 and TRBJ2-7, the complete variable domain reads DGGITQSPKYLFRKEGQNVTLSCEQNLNHDAMYWYRQDPGQGLRLIYYSQIVNDFQKGDIAEGYSVSREKKESFPLTVTSAQKNPTAFYLCASSIVNKPGEQYFGPGTRLTVT.

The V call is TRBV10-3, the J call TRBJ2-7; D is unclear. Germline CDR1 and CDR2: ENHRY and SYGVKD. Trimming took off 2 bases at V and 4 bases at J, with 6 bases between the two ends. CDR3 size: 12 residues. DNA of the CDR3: TGTGCCATCAGTGAGATGGGATACGAGCAGTACTTC. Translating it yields CAISEMGYEQYF.

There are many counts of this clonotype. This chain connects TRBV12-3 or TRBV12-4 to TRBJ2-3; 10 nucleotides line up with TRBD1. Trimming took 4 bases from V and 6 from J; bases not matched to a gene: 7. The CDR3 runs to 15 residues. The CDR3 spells CASSSGQGNRDTQYF. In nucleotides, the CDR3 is TGTGCCAGCAGTTCGGGACAGGGGAATAGGGATACGCAGTATTTT.

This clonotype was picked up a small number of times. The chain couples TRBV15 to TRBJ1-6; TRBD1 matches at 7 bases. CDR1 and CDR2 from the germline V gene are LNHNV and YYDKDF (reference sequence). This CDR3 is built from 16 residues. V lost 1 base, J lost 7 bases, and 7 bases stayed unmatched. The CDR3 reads CATSRGSGTANSPLHF. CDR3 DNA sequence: TGTGCCACCAGCAGAGGTTCGGGGACAGCAAATTCACCCCTCCACTTT.

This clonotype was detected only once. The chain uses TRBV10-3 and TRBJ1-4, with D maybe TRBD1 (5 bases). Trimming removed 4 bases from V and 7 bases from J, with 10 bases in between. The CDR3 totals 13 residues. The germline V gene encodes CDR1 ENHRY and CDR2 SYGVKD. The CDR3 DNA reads TGTGCCATCAGTGGGGGCGTCGGTGAAAAACTGTTTTTT. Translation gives CAISGGVGEKLFF.

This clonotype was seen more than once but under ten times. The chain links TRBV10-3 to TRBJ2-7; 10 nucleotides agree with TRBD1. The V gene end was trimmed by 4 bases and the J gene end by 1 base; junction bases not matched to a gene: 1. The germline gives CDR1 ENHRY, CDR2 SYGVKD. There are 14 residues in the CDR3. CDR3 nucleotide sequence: TGTGCCATCAGTGGGGACAGGGGATCCTACGAGCAGTACTTC. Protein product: CAISGDRGSYEQYF.

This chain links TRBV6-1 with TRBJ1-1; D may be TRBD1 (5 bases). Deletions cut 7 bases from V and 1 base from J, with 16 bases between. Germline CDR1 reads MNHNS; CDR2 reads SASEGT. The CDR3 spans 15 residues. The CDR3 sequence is CASIQDPNPNTEAFF. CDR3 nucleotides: TGTGCCAGCATACAGGACCCGAACCCGAACACTGAAGCTTTCTTT.

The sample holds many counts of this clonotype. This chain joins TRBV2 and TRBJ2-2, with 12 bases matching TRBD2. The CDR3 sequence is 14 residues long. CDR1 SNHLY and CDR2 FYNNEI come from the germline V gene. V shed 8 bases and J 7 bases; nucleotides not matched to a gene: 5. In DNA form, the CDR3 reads TGTGCCAGCGGCCCTAGCGGGAGGGTCGGGGAGCTGTTTTTT. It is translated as CASGPSGRVGELFF.

The CDR3 sequence: CSAFPSEWEQFF. The CDR3 DNA follows: TGCAGTGCCTTCCCATCCGAGTGGGAGCAGTTCTTC. The chain employs TRBV20-1 and TRBJ2-1; D not resolved. Per germline, CDR1 DFQATT and CDR2 SNEGSKA (reference sequence). V was clipped by 6 bases and J by 10 bases, with 16 bases between them. The length of the CDR3 is 12 residues.

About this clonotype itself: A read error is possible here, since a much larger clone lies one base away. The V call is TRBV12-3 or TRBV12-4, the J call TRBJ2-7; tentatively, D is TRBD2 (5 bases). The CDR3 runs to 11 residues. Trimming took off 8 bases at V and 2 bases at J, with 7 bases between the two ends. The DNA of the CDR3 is TGTGCCAGCGCCGGGGCCTACGAGCAGTACTTC. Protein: CASAGAYEQYF.

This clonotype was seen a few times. The CDR3 DNA reads TGTGCCAGCAGCTTGGGAAAAAACAGGGACCGGAGGGGCTACACCTTC. Its protein product is CASSLGKNRDRRGYTF. The V call is TRBV5-4, the J call TRBJ1-2, with a tentative D call TRBD1 (6 bases). This CDR3 region has 16 residues. Trimming stripped 0 bases from V and 8 bases from J, with 20 bases between. Germline V gene sequence: CDR1 SGHNT, CDR2 YYREEE (reference sequence).

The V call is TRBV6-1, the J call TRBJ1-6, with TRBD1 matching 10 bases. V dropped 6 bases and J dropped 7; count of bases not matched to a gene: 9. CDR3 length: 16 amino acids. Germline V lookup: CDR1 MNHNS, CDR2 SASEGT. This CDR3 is CASSPSDRGGNSPLHF. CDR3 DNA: TGTGCCAGCAGCCCCTCGGACAGGGGGGGGAATTCACCCCTCCACTTT.

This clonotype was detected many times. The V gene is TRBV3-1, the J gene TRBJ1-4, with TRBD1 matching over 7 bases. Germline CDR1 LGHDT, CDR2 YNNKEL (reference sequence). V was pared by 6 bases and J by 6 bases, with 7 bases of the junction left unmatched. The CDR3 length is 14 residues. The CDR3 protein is CASSQQGIHEKLFF. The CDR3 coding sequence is TGTGCCAGCAGTCAACAGGGGATTCATGAAAAACTGTTTTTT.

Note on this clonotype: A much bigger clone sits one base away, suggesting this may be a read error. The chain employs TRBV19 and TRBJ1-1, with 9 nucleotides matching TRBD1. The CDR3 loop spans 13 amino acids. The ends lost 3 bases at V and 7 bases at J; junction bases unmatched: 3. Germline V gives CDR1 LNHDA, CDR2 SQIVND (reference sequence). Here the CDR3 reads CASSIDRGGEAFF. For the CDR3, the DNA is TGTGCCAGTAGTATCGACAGGGGGGGTGAAGCTTTCTTT.

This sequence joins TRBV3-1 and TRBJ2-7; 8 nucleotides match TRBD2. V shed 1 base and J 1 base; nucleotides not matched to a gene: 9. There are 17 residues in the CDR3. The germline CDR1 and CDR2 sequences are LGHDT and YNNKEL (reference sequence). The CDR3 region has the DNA TGTGCCAGCAGCCAAGGGGTTAGCGGGATAGTGTCCTACGAGCAGTACTTC. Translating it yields CASSQGVSGIVSYEQYF.

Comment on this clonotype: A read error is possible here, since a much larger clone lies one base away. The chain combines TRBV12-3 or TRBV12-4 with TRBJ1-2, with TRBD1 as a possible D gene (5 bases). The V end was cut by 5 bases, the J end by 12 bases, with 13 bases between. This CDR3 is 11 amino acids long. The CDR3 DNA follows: TGTGCCAGCAGTCGCGGGGGAGGCCACACCTTC. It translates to CASSRGGGHTF.

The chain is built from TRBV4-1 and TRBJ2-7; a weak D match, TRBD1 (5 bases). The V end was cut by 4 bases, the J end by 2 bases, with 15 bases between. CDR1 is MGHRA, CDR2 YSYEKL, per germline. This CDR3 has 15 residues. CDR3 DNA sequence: TGCGCCAGCAGCCCTCGCGAAGGGGCGGCCTACGAGCAGTACTTC. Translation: CASSPREGAAYEQYF.

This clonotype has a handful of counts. The CDR3 is CASSYTKPSGSEPNSYEQYF. The CDR3 DNA sequence: TGTGCCAGCAGTTACACGAAGCCTAGCGGGAGTGAACCAAACTCCTACGAGCAGTACTTC. This chain uses TRBV6-2 or TRBV6-3 with TRBJ2-7; 10 bases are shared with TRBD2. The V segment lost 2 bases and the J segment 0 bases; nucleotides outside the gene matches: 16. CDR1 is MNHEY, CDR2 SVGEGT, per germline. The CDR3 covers 20 residues.

The CDR3 nucleotides are TGTGCCATAGGGACAGGTGGAAACACCATATATTTT. Translating gives CAIGTGGNTIYF. The chain joins TRBV10-3 to TRBJ1-3; TRBD1 matches 8 bases. The CDR3 has 12 residues. The V gene's germline CDR1 is ENHRY and CDR2 SYGVKD. The trim removed 9 bases at V and 3 bases at J, leaving 1 base unmatched.

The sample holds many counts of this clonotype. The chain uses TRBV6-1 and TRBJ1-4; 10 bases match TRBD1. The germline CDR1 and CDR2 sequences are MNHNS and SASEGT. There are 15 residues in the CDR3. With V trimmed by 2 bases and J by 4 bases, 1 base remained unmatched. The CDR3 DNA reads TGTGCCAGCAGTGAACGGACAGGGGGTAATGAAAAACTGTTTTTT. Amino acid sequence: CASSERTGGNEKLFF.